This entry is about one T cell receptor beta chain. The data are from a study of T cell changes during pregnancy in multiple sclerosis. Produced via immunoSEQ multiplex PCR; TCRdb's table is partial and in-frame only. The sample has about 80,000 clones; about 91% are singletons. The sequencing used peripheral blood, collected before pregnancy. The receptor comes from a female donor with multiple sclerosis, enrolled in a pregnancy study.

The CDR3 DNA reads TGTGCCAGCAGCCAAGATGGGATAGCGGGGGAGAATGAGCAGTTCTTC. Translating gives CASSQDGIAGENEQFF. This chain links TRBV4-2 with TRBJ2-1, with 9 bases matching TRBD2. The CDR3 contains 16 residues. V gave up 0 bases and J gave up 7 bases; unmatched junction bases: 7. In germline, CDR1 is LGHNA, CDR2 YNFKEQ.